A selection of T cell receptor beta chains follows, all from one sample in a study of OX40 agonist ivuxolimab in advanced cancers. Sequenced by immunoSEQ multiplex PCR; TCRdb stores in-frame clones only, minus some. The profile shows 5,500 to 6,000 clones, about 70% of them singletons. Sequencing was performed on CD4+ or CD8+ T cells sorted from blood, taken in a trial of the OX40 agonist ivuxolimab. The source is an adult with an advanced solid tumor such as melanoma, head and neck, liver or kidney cancer. CDR3s include the opening cysteine and the closing phenylalanine or tryptophan. The order of the fields is clone size, D gene, V gene, J gene, CDR3 protein, CDR3 DNA. The D gene is left open where the match is weak. Part of the rows lack a size; the others show once, few, many or a class for expanded clones.

-	TRBD2	TRBV14	TRBJ2-5	CASSQEGTSGIGGETQYF	TGTGCCAGCAGCCAAGAGGGGACTAGCGGGATTGGAGGAGAGACCCAGTACTTC
few	TRBD2	TRBV5-1	TRBJ2-7	CASSLEGGNYEQYF	TGCGCCAGCAGCTTGGAGGGAGGGAACTACGAGCAGTACTTC
-	-	TRBV7-8	TRBJ2-7	CASSPGLLGVYEQYF	TGTGCCAGCAGCCCGGGACTGCTCGGAGTCTACGAGCAGTACTTC
-	-	TRBV30	TRBJ1-3	CAWSVGSGNTIYF	TGTGCCTGGAGTGTAGGCTCTGGAAACACCATATATTTT
-	TRBD1	TRBV11-3	TRBJ1-1	CASSFWDRGGTEAFF	TGTGCCAGCAGCTTCTGGGACAGGGGAGGCACTGAAGCTTTCTTT
-	TRBD2	TRBV6-5	TRBJ2-5	CASSYSGLAGGETQYF	TGTGCCAGCAGTTACTCGGGACTAGCGGGAGGGGAGACCCAGTACTTC
few	-	TRBV2	TRBJ2-1	CASSDGDLNEQFF	TGTGCCAGCAGTGATGGCGACCTTAATGAGCAGTTCTTC
-	-	TRBV9	TRBJ1-2	CASSVSDRYYGYTF	TGTGCCAGCAGCGTATCAGACCGGTACTATGGCTACACCTTC
-	TRBD2	TRBV4-1	TRBJ2-7	CASSQGTSGNPYEQYF	TGCGCCAGCAGCCAAGGAACTAGCGGAAATCCCTACGAGCAGTACTTC
-	-	TRBV6-1	TRBJ2-5	CASTNSGTQETQYF	TGTGCCAGCACCAACTCCGGGACACAAGAGACCCAGTACTTC
few	-	TRBV15	TRBJ2-7	CTVTTYEQYF	TGTACCGTAACGACCTACGAGCAGTACTTC
-	-	TRBV6-6	TRBJ1-5	CASSYKNGNQPQHF	TGTGCCAGCAGTTACAAGAACGGAAATCAGCCCCAGCATTTT
-	TRBD2	TRBV10-3	TRBJ2-1	CAISESSSGRAHEQFF	TGTGCCATCAGTGAGTCGTCTAGCGGGAGGGCCCATGAGCAGTTCTTC
-	-	TRBV29-1	TRBJ2-7	CSVEGGQFYDPYF	TGCAGCGTTGAGGGGGGACAGTTCTACGACCCGTACTTC
-	TRBD1	TRBV7-6	TRBJ2-2	CASSHHDRGTAGELFF	TGTGCCAGCAGCCATCACGACAGGGGGACGGCCGGGGAGCTGTTTTTT
-	TRBD1	TRBV5-1	TRBJ1-1	CASSLNRGTEAFF	TGCGCCAGCAGCTTAAACAGGGGCACTGAAGCTTTCTTT
-	-	TRBV19	TRBJ2-3	CASSPYQGDTQYF	TGTGCCAGTAGTCCTTATCAGGGCGATACGCAGTATTTT
-	-	TRBV9	TRBJ2-7	CASRLQGNEQYF	TGTGCCAGCAGACTGCAGGGAAACGAGCAGTACTTC
-	TRBD2	TRBV9	TRBJ2-1	CASSVSGRAGSYNEQFF	TGTGCCAGCAGCGTGAGCGGGAGGGCCGGCTCCTACAATGAGCAGTTCTTC
-	-	TRBV7-9	TRBJ2-7	CASSESTHYEQYF	TGTGCCAGCAGCGAGTCGACTCACTACGAGCAGTACTTC
once	-	TRBV7-7	TRBJ2-5	CASSLRGTQETQYF	TGTGCCAGCAGCCTCCGGGGCACCCAAGAGACCCAATACTTC
-	TRBD2	TRBV5-1	TRBJ2-7	CASSVAGQTYEQYF	TGCGCCAGCAGCGTAGCGGGACAAACCTACGAGCAGTACTTC
-	-	TRBV11-1	TRBJ1-6	CASSVRGNNSPLHF	TGTGCCAGCAGCGTCCGGGGTAATAATTCACCCCTCCACTTT